This note documents a single T cell receptor (beta chain) sequence. The target antigen is unknown. These data come from a study of OX40 agonist ivuxolimab in advanced cancers. Study-level information: Ivuxolimab is an agonistic anti-OX40 (CD134) antibody, and patients were treated with it. Among those enrolled, mean age was 60 years (range about 23 to 85) and about 79% were male. General study results and limits: Clones of CD4+ and CD8+ blood T cells grew by week 6 at doses of 0.1 to 3.0 mg/kg.

Sequencing used immunoSEQ multiplex PCR; TCRdb keeps in-frame clones, though not all of them. The sample lists around 80,000 clones, approximately 78% occurring once. V lost 1 base to trimming and J lost 4 bases, with 8 bases between them. This CDR3 has 14 amino acids. Germline V gene sequence: CDR1 SEHNR, CDR2 FQNEAQ (reference sequence). The sample consisted of CD4+ or CD8+ T cells sorted from blood, taken in a trial of the OX40 agonist ivuxolimab. The clonotype comes from an adult with an advanced solid tumor such as melanoma, head and neck, liver or kidney cancer. The chain links TRBV7-9 to TRBJ2-1, with D unclear. The CDR3 bases are TGTGCCAGCAGCTTAGAGCTCCGGTACAATGAGCAGTTCTTC. Translating gives CASSLELRYNEQFF.